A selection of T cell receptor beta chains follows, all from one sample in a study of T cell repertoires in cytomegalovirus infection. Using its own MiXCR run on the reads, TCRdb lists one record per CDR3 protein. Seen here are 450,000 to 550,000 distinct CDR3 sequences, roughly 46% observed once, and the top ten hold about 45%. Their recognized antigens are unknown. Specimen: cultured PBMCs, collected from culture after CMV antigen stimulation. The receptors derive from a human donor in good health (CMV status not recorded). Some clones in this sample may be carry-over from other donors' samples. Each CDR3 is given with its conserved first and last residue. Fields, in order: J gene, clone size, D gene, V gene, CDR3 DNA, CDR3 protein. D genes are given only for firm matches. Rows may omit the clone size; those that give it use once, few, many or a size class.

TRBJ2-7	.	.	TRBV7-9	TGTGCCAGCAGCCAGGCGCTCTACGAGCAGTACTTC	CASSQALYEQYF
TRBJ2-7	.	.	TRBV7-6	TGTGCCAGCAGCCCGAGGGGGAACGAGCAGTACTTC	CASSPRGNEQYF
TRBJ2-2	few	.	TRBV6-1	TGTGCCAGCAGTGAAGCGAGACCAGAGGACGGGGAGCTGTTTTTT	CASSEARPEDGELFF
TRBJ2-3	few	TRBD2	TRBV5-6	TGTGCCAGCAGCCTGCTAGCGGGAGCATCAGATACGCAGTATTTT	CASSLLAGASDTQYF
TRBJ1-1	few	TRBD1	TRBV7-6	TGTGCCAGCAGCTCCCCACAGGGGGTGAACACTGAAGCTTTCTTT	CASSSPQGVNTEAFF
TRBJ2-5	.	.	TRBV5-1	TGCGCCAGCAGCTCTAGCATCGAGACCCAGTACTTC	CASSSSIETQYF
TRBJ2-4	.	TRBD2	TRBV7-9	TGTGCCATCCGGCCACTAGCGGGAGCCAAAAACATTCAGTACTTC	CAIRPLAGAKNIQYF
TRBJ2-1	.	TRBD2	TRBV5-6	TGTGCCAGCACCCTCCGGGGGAGGGATCGGGAGCAGTTCTTC	CASTLRGRDREQFF
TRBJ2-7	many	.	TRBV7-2	TGTGCCAGCAGCATCGGGACCAAGGGGTACGAGCAGTACTTC	CASSIGTKGYEQYF
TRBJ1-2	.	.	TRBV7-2	TGTGCCAGCAGCGTGGGGGATGGCTATGGCTACACCTTC	CASSVGDGYGYTF
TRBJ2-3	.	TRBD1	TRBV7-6	TGTGCCAGCAGCCCCACGACAGGGGTGGGCACAGATACGCAGTATTTT	CASSPTTGVGTDTQYF
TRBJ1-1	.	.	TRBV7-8	TGTGCCAGCAGCTCCTCTGCTGGGGTGGGGGCTTTCTTT	CASSSSAGVGAFF
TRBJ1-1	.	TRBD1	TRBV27	TGTGCCAGCAGCTCCCGGGACAGGGGAACTTTTGAAGCTTTCTTT	CASSSRDRGTFEAFF
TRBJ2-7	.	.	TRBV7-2	TGTGCCAGCAGCTTAAGAGCAGGGGAAAACGAGCAGTACTTC	CASSLRAGENEQYF
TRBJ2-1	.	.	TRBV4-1	TGCGCCAGCAGCCAAGATATAGGAGTCACTGAGCAGTTCTTC	CASSQDIGVTEQFF
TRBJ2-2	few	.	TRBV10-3	TGTGCCATCAGGTCGGTCGGGGAGCTGTTTTTT	CAIRSVGELFF
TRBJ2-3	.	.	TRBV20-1	TGCAGTGCTAGAGAAGTAGATACGCAGTATTTT	CSAREVDTQYF
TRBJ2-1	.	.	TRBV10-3	TGTGCCATCAGTGAGACTCTTCCTAGTTCTGATGAGCAGTTCTTC	CAISETLPSSDEQFF
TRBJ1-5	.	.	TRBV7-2	TGTGCCAGCAGCCGTTCTTTCGCTCAGCCCCAGCATTTT	CASSRSFAQPQHF
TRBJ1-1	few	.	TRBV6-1	TGTGCCAGCAGTCCCAATATGAACACTGAAGCTTTCTTT	CASSPNMNTEAFF
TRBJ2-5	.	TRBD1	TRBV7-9	TGTGCCAGCAGCTTAGTCGACAGGGGGATCCAAGAGACCCAGTACTTC	CASSLVDRGIQETQYF
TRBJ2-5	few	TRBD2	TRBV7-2	TGTGCCAGCAGCTCTCGCCGGGGAGGGGAGACCCAGTACTTC	CASSSRRGGETQYF
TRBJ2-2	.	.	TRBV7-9	TGTGCCAGCAGCCCCTTTGAGGGGAGGAGGACCGGGGAGCTGTTTTTT	CASSPFEGRRTGELFF
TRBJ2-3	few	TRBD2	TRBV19	TGTGCCAGTAGTATGGGACTAGCCCCTTTGGGTACGCAGTATTTT	CASSMGLAPLGTQYF
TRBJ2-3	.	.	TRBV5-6	TGTGCCAGCAGCTTTGGGGCAGGGGGCACAGATACGCAGTATTTT	CASSFGAGGTDTQYF
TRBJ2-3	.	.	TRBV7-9	TGTGCCAGCAGCTTAGACCGTAGAGGGGGGGTCACAGATACGCAGTATTTT	CASSLDRRGGVTDTQYF
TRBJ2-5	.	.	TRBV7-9	TGTGCCAGCAGCGAGGGACGGTACCAAGAGACCCAGTACTTC	CASSEGRYQETQYF
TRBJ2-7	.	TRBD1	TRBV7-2	TGTGCCAGCAGCACCGACAGGGGGCCTTCCTACGAGCAATACTTC	CASSTDRGPSYEQYF